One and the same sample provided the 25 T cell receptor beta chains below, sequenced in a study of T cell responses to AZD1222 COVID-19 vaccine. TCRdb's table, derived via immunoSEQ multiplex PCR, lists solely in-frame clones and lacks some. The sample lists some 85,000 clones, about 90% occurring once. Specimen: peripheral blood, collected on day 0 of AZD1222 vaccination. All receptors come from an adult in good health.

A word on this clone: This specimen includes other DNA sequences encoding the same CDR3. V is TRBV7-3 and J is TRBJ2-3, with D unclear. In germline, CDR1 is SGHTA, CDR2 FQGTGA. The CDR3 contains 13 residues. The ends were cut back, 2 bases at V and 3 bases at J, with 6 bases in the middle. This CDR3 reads CASSLLGTDTQYF. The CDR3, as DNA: TGTGCCAGCAGCTTACTAGGGACAGATACGCAGTATTTT.

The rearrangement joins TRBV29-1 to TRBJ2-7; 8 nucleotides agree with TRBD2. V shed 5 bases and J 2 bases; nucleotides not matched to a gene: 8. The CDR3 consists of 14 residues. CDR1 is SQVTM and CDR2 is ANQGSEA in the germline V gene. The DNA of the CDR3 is TGCAGCGTTAAGCCGGGAGGGCCTACCTACGAGCAGTACTTC. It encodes CSVKPGGPTYEQYF.

The CDR3 DNA reads as TGCGCCAGCAGCCCATTGGGACAGGGGCAGAACACCGGGGAGCTGTTTTTT. It specifies CASSPLGQGQNTGELFF. The V and J genes are TRBV4-1 and TRBJ2-2; 10 nucleotides agree with TRBD1. The CDR3 totals 17 residues. V was clipped by 4 bases and J by 1 base; unmatched bases: 6. The germline V gene has CDR1 MGHRA and CDR2 YSYEKL.

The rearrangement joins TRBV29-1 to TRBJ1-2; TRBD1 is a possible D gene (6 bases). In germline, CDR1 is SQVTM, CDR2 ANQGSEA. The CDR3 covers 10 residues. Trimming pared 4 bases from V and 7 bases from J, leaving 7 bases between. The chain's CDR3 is CSVARGGYTF. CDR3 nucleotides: TGCAGCGTTGCCAGGGGTGGCTACACCTTC.

The CDR3 bases are TGTGCCAGCAGCTATGGCTACACCTTC. The encoded protein is CASSYGYTF. The chain recombines TRBV7-2 with TRBJ1-2, with no clear D. The CDR3 has 9 amino acids. V shed 4 bases and J shed 6 bases, with 0 bases lying between them. Germline CDR1 and CDR2: SGHTA and FQGNSA.

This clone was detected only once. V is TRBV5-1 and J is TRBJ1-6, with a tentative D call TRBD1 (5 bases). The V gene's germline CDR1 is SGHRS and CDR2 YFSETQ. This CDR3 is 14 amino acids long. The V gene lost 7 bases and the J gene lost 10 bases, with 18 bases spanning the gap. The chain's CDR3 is CASRGVVERSPLHF. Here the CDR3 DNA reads TGCGCCAGCCGAGGGGTTGTAGAACGGTCACCCCTCCACTTT.

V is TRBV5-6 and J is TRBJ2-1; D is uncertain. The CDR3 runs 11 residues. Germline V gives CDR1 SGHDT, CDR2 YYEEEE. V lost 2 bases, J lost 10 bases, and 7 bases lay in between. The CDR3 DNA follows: TGTGCCAGCAGCTTCTATGGGGAGCAGTTCTTC. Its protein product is CASSFYGEQFF.

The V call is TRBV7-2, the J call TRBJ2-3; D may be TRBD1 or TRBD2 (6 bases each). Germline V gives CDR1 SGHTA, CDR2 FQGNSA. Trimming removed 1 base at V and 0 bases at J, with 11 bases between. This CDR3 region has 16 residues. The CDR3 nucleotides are TGTGCCAGCAGCTTAGTTGGAGGGGGAAGCACAGATACGCAGTATTTT. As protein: CASSLVGGGSTDTQYF.

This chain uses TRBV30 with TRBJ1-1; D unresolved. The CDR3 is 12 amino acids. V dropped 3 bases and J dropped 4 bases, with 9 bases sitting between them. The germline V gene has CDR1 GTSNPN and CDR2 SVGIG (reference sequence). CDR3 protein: CAWREPPTEAFF. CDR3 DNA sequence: TGTGCCTGGAGAGAGCCACCCACTGAAGCTTTCTTT.

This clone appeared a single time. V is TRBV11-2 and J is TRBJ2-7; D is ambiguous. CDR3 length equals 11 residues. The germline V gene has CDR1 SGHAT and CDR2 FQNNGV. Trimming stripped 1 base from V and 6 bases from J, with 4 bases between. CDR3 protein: CASSLAVEQYF. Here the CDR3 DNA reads TGTGCCAGCAGCTTAGCAGTCGAGCAGTACTTC.

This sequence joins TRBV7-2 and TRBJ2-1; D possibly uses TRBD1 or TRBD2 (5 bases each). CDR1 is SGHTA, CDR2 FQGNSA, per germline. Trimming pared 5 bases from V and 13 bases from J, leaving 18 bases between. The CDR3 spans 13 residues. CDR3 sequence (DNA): TGTGCCAGCAGCCGGGGACCGACTCCGAGTCAGTTCTTC. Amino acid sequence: CASSRGPTPSQFF.

In DNA form, the CDR3 reads TGTGCTAGTGGTTTTCGGGGAAACACCATATATTTT. This encodes CASGFRGNTIYF. This chain joins TRBV12-5 and TRBJ1-3, with D uncertain. The ends were cut back, 3 bases at V and 4 bases at J, with 4 bases in the middle. Per the germline V gene, CDR1 is LGHNT and CDR2 is FRNRAP. This CDR3 spans 12 amino acids.

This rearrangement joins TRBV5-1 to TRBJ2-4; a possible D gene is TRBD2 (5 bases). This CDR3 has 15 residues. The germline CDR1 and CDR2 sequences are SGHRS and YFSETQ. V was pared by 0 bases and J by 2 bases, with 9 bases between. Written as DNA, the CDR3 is TGCGCCAGCAGCTTGGCCGGGGTATCCAAAAACATTCAGTACTTC. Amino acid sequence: CASSLAGVSKNIQYF.

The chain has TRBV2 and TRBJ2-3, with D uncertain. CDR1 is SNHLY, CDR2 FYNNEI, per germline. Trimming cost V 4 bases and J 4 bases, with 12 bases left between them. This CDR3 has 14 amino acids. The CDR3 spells CASSVNSGSDTQYF. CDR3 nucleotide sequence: TGTGCCAGCAGTGTTAATTCGGGCTCAGATACGCAGTATTTT.

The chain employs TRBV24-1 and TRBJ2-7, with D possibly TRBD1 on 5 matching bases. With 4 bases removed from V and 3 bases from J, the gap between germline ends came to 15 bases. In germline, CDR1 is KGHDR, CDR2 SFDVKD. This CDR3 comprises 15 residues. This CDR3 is CATSEDNRPDYEQYF. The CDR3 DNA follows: TGTGCCACCAGTGAGGACAACCGCCCAGACTACGAGCAGTACTTC.

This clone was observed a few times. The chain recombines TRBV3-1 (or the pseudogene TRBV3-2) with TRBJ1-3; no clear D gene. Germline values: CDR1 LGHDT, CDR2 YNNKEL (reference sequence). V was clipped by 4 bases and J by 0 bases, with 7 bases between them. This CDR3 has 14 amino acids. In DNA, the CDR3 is TGTGCCAGCAGCCCCACAAACTCTGGAAACACCATATATTTT. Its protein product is CASSPTNSGNTIYF.

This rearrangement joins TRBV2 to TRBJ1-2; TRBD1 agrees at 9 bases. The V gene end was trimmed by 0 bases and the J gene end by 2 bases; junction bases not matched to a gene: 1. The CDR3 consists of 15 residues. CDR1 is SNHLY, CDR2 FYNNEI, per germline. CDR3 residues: CASSEAGTGNYGYTF. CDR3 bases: TGTGCCAGCAGTGAAGCCGGGACAGGGAACTATGGCTACACCTTC.

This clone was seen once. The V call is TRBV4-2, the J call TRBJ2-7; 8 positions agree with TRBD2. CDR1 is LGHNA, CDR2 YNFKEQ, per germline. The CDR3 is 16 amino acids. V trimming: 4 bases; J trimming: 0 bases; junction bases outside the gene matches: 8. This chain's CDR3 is CASSPRPSGSSYEQYF. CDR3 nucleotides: TGTGCCAGCAGCCCCCGTCCAAGCGGGAGCTCCTACGAGCAGTACTTC.

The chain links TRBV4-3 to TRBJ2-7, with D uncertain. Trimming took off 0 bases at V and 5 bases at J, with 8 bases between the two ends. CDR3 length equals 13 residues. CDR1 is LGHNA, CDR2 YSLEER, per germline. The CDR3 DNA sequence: TGCGCCAGCAGCCAAGATTACCGGGACGAGCAGTACTTC. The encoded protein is CASSQDYRDEQYF.

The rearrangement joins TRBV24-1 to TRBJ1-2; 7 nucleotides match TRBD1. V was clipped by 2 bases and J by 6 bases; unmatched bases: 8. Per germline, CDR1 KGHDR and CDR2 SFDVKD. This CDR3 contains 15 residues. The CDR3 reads CATSDSRGQKDGYTF. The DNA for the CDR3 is TGTGCCACCAGTGATTCTAGGGGGCAGAAGGATGGCTACACCTTC.

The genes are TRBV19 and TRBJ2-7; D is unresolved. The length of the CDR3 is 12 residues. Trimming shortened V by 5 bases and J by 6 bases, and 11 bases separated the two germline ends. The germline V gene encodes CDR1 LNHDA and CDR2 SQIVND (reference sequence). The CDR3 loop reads CASSPPNLEQYF. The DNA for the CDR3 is TGTGCCAGTAGTCCCCCCAATCTCGAGCAGTACTTC. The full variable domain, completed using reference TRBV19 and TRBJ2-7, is DGGITQSPKYLFRKEGQNVTLSCEQNLNHDAMYWYRQDPGQGLRLIYYSQIVNDFQKGDIAEGYSVSREKKESFPLTVTSAQKNPTAFYLCASSPPNLEQYFGPGTRLTVT.

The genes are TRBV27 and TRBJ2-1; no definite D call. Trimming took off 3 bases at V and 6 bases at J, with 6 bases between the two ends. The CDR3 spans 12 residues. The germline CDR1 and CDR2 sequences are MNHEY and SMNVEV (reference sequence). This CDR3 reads CASSFDSNEQFF. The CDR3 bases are TGTGCCAGCAGTTTTGATTCCAATGAGCAGTTCTTC.

This CDR3 is CASSQGGVIGEKLFF. CDR3 nucleotides: TGCGCCAGCAGCCAAGGGGGGGTGATCGGTGAAAAACTGTTTTTT. The chain links TRBV4-1 to TRBJ1-4; maybe TRBD1 (5 bases). The CDR3 covers 15 residues. CDR1 is MGHRA, CDR2 YSYEKL, per germline. V shed 1 base and J shed 7 bases, with 13 bases lying between them.

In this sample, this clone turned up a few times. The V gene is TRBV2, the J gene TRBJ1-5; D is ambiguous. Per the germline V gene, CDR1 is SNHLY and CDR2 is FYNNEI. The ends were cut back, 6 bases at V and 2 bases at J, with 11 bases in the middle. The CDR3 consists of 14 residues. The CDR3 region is CASRTLQGNQPQHF. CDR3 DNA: TGTGCCAGCAGGACTTTGCAGGGCAATCAGCCCCAGCATTTT.

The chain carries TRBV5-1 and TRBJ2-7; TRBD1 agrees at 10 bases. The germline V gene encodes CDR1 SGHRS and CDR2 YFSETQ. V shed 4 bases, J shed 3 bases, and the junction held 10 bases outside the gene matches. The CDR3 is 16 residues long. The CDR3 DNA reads TGCGCCAGCAGCGCCGCAGGACAGGGGGGATTCTACGAGCAGTACTTC. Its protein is CASSAAGQGGFYEQYF.